This T cell receptor beta chain is drawn from a study of CXCR3-negative and CXCR3-positive naive CD8 T cells. The TRB libraries of cDNA were built by UMI-labeled 5' RACE. Following a re-call of the 5' RACE reads, TCRdb has one entry per CDR3 protein and lacks DNA. This listing includes some 120,000 distinct CDR3 sequences. As to this clonotype: Its antigen is unknown.

CD45RO-CCR7+CD27+CD95- cells counted as naive CD8+ T cells. Overall study results and limits: Both of the naive subsets showed about the same high diversity, but memory CD8+ cells had much less. Comparison of naive cells showed more hydrophobic TRB CDR3s in CXCR3-positive than in CXCR3-negative naive cells. CXCR3-negative and CXCR3-positive naive cells shared comparable TRBV-TRBJ usage, but memory cells did not.

This CDR3 comprises 14 residues. Per the germline V gene, CDR1 is DFQATT and CDR2 is SNEGSKA (reference sequence). Sequenced: naive CXCR3+ CD8+ T cells from blood. Subset denoted: CD45RO-CCR7+CD27+CD95- naive CD8+ T cells expressing CXCR3 (TNR3+). The rearrangement uses TRBV20-1 and TRBJ2-3. This receptor was taken from a human donor in good health. Some clones in this sample may be carry-over from other donors' samples. The CDR3 loop is CSARAPASTDTQYF.